The clone carrying this T cell receptor (beta chain) was observed many times. One entry per CDR3 protein, called by TCRdb with MiXCR from the reads. The table lists roughly 250,000 distinct CDR3 sequences, more than 25% of them singletons. This sample is drawn from a study of kidney transplant recipient with SARS-CoV-2 infection. The CDR3 covers 20 residues. V shed 2 bases, J shed 0 bases, and the junction held 13 bases outside the gene matches. CDR1 is SGHAT, CDR2 FQNNGV, per germline. This sequence was found in a male patient in his 30s who had COVID-19 and was a kidney transplant recipient. Some T cells may have originated in the graft donor. The V and J genes are TRBV11-2 and TRBJ2-6, with 7 bases identical to TRBD2. The source material was a blood sample, sampled at baseline and on roughly day 110 from a kidney transplant recipient. In DNA, the CDR3 is TGTGCCAGCAGCTTAAGGGTCGTGGCTAGCGGACGCTCTGGGGCCAACGTCCTGACTTTC. Protein: CASSLRVVASGRSGANVLTF.